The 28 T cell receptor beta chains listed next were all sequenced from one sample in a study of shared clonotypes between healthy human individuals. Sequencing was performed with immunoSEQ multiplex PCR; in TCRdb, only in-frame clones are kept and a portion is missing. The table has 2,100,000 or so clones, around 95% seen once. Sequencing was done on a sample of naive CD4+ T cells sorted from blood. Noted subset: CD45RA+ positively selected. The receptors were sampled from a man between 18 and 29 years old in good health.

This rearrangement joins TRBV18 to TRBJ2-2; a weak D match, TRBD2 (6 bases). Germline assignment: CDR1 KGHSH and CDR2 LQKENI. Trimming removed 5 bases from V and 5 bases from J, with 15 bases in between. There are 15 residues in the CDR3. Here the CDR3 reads CASSLLADDTGELFF. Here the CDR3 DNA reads TGTGCCAGCTCATTACTAGCCGACGATACCGGGGAGCTGTTTTTT.

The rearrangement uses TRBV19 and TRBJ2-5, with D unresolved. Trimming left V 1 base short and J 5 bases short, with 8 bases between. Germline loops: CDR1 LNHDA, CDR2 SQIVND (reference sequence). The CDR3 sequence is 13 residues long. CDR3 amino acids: CASSIGSAETQYF. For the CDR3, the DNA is TGTGCCAGTAGTATAGGGTCCGCGGAGACCCAGTACTTC.

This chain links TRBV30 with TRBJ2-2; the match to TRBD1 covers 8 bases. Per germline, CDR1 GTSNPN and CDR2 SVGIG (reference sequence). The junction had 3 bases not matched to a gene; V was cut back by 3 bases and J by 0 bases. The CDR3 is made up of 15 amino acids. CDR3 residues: CAWRAGGPNTGELFF. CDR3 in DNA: TGTGCCTGGAGGGCAGGGGGCCCGAACACCGGGGAGCTGTTTTTT.

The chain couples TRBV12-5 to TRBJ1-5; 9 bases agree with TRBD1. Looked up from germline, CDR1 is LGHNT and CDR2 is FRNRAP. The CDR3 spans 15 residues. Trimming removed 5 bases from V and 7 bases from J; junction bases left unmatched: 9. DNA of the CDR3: TGTGCTAGTGGTCTAGGACAGGGGCTTGGGCAGCCCCAGCATTTT. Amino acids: CASGLGQGLGQPQHF.

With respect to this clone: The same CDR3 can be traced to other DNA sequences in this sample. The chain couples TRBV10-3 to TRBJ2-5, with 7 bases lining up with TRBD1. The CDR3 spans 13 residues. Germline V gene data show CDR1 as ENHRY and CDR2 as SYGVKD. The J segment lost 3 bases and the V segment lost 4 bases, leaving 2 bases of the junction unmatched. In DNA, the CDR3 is TGTGCCATCAGTGCGACAGGGAAAGAGACCCAGTACTTC. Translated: CAISATGKETQYF.

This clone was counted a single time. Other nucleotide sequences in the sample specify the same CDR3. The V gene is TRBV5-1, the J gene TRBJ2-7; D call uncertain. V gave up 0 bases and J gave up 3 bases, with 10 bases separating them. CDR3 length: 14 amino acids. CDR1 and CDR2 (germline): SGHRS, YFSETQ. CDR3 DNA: TGCGCCAGCAGCTTGGGGCTAGTAGGCTACGAGCAGTACTTC. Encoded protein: CASSLGLVGYEQYF.

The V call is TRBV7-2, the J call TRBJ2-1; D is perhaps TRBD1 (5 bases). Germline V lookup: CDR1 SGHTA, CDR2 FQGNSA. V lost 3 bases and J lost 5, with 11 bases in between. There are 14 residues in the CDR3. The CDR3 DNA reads TGTGCCAGCAGCTTTCTTGGGGCCAACAATGAGCAGTTCTTC. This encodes CASSFLGANNEQFF.

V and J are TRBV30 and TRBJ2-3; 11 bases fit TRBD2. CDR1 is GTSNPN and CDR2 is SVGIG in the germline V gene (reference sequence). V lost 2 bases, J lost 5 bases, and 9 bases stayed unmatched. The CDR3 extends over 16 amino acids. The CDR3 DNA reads TGTGCCTGGAGTCTTAAGGGTAGCGGGAGGGTAGATACGCAGTATTTT. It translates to CAWSLKGSGRVDTQYF.

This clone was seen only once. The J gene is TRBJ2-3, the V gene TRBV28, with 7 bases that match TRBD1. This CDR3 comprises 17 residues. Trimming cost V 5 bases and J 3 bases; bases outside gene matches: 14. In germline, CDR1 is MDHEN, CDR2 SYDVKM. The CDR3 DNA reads TGTGCCAGCAGTCCCCTTGACAGGGCAAAAGGTACAGATACGCAGTATTTT. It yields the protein CASSPLDRAKGTDTQYF.

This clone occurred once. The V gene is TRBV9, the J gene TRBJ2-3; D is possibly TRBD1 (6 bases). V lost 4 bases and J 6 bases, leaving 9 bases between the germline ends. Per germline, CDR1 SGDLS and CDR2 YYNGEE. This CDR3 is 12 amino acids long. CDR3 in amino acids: CASSSGDDTQYF. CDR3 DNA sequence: TGTGCCAGCAGCTCAGGGGATGATACGCAGTATTTT.

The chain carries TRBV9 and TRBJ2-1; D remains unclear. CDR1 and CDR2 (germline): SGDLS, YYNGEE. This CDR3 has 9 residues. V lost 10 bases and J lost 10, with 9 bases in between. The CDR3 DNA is TGTGCCTCCGGGTACGAGCAGTTCTTC. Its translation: CASGYEQFF.

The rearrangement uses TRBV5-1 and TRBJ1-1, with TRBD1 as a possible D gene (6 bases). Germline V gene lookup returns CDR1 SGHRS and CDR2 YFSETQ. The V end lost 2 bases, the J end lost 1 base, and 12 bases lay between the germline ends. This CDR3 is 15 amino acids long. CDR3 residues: CASSLLGAGNTEAFF. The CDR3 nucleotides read TGCGCCAGCAGCTTACTGGGGGCAGGGAACACTGAAGCTTTCTTT.

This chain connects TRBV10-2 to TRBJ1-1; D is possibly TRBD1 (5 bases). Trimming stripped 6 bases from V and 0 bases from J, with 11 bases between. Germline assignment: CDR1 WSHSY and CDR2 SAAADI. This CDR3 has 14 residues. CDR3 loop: CASRIQVMNTEAFF. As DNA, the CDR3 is TGCGCCAGCAGGATACAGGTGATGAACACTGAAGCTTTCTTT.

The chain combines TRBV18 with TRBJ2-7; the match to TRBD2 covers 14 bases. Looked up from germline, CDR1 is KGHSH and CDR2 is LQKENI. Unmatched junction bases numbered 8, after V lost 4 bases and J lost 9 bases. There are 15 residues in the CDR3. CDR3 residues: CASSLSGTSGRGQYF. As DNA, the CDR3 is TGTGCCAGCTCACTCTCCGGGACTAGCGGGAGAGGGCAGTACTTC.

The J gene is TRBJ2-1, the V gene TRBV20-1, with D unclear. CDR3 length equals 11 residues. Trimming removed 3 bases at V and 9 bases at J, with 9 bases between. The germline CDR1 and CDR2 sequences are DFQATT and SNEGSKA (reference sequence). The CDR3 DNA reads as TGCAGTGCTAGCGCAGGTACTGAGCAGTTCTTC. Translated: CSASAGTEQFF.

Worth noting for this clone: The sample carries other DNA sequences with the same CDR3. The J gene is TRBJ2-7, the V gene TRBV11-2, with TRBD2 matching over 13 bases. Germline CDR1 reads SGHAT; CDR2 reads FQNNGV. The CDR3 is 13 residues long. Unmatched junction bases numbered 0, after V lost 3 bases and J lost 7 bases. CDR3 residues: CASSLGLAGEQYF. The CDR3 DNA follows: TGTGCCAGCAGCTTGGGACTAGCGGGAGAGCAGTACTTC.

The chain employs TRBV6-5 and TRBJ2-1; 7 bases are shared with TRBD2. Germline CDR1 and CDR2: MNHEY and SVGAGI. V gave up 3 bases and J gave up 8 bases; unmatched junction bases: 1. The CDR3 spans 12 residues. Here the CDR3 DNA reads TGTGCCAGCAGTTATGGGGGGGATGAGCAGTTCTTC. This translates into CASSYGGDEQFF.

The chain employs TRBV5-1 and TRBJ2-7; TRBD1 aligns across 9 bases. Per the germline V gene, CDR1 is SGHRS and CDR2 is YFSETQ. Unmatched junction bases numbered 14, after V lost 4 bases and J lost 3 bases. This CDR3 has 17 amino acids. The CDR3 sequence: CASSPGSTGGAFYEQYF. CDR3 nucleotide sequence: TGCGCCAGCAGCCCCGGGAGCACAGGGGGCGCCTTCTACGAGCAGTACTTC.

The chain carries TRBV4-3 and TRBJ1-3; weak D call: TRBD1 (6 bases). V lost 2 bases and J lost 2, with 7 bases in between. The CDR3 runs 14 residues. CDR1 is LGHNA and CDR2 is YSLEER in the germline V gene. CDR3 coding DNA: TGCGCCAGCAGCCAACAGGGGACTGGAAACACCATATATTTT. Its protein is CASSQQGTGNTIYF.

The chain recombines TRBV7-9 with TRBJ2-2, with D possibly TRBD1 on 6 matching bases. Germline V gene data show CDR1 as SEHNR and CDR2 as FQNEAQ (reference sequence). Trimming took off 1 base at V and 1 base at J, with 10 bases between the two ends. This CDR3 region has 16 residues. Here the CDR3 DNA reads TGTGCCAGCAGCTTAGATCGCAGGGGGAACACCGGGGAGCTGTTTTTT. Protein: CASSLDRRGNTGELFF.

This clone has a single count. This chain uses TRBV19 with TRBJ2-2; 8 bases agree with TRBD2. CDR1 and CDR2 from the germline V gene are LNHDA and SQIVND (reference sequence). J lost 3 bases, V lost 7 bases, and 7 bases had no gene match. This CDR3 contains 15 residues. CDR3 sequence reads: CASNGGRRYTGELFF. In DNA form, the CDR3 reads TGTGCCAGTAACGGCGGGAGGAGGTACACCGGGGAGCTGTTTTTT.

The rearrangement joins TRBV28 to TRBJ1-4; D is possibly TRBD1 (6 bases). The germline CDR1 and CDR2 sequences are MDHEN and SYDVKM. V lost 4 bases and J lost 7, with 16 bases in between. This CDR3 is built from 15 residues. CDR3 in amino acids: CASSSNRVGGEKLFF. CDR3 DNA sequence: TGTGCCAGCAGTTCAAACAGGGTGGGGGGTGAAAAACTGTTTTTT.

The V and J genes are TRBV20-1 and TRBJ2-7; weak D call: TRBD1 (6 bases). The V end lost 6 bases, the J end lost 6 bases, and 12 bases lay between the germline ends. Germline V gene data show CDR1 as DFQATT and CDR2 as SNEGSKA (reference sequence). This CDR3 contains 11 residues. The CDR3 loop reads CSATQGTEQYF. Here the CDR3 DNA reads TGCAGTGCGACACAGGGAACCGAGCAGTACTTC.

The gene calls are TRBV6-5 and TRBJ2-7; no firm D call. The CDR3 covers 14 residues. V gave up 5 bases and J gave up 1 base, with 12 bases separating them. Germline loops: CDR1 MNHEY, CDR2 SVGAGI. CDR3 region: CASSPRRQSYEQYF. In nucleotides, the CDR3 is TGTGCCAGCAGTCCCCGTCGGCAGTCCTACGAGCAGTACTTC.

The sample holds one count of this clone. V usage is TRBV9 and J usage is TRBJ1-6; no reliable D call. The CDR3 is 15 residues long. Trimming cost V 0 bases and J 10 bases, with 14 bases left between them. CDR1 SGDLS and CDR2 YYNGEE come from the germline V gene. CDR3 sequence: CASSVAGQSSSPLHF. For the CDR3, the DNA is TGTGCCAGCAGCGTAGCTGGGCAGTCTAGCTCACCCCTCCACTTT.

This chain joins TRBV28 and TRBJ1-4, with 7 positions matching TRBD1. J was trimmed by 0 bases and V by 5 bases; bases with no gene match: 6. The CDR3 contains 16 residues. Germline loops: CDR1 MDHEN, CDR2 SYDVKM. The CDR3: CASSPRTGATNEKLFF. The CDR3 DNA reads TGTGCCAGCAGTCCCAGGACAGGCGCAACTAATGAAAAACTGTTTTTT.

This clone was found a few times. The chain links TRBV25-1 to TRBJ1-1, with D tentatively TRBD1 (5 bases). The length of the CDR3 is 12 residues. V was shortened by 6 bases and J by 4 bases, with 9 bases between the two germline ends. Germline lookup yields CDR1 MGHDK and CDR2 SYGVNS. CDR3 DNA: TGTGCCAGCAGGGTTACAGGCACTGAAGCTTTCTTT. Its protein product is CASRVTGTEAFF.

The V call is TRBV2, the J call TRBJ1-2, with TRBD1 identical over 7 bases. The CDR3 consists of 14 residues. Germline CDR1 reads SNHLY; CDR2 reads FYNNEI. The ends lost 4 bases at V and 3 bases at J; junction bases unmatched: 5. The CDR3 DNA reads TGTGCCAGCAGTGTTCAGGGGGAATACTATGGCTACACCTTC. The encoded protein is CASSVQGEYYGYTF.